Listed below are T cell receptor beta chains from one sample, sequenced in a study of cytomegalovirus exposure and HLA in healthy donors. Method: immunoSEQ multiplex PCR; TCRdb's copy keeps in-frame clones and lacks some. The sample yields about 82,000 clones, approximately 80% seen once. Sequenced: PBMCs. The receptors were gathered from a human donor in good health. The conserved cysteine and the conserved F or W are not part of the CDR3 here.

cdr3_aa	j_call	v_call
ASTELGGPNQPQH	TRBJ1-5	TRBV7-2
ASSFLTGGNSPLH	TRBJ1-6	TRBV13
ASSQDQGGGAREQY	TRBJ2-7	TRBV4-1
ASSVDQAPVYGYT	TRBJ1-2	TRBV9
ASSIVRGGDSPLH	TRBJ1-6	TRBV19
ASARDNLSTDTQY	TRBJ2-3	TRBV12-5
ASTRQGPGYT	TRBJ1-2	TRBV5-6
ASSLGAGGLSEQF	TRBJ2-1	TRBV5-4
ASSLPGGRMNTEAF	TRBJ1-1	TRBV7-9
ATSRGANEKLF	TRBJ1-4	TRBV15
ASSPTQGSPLH	TRBJ1-6	TRBV27
ASRLRDRGPYEQY	TRBJ2-7	TRBV6-5
ASSYETGGVSGYT	TRBJ1-2	TRBV5-4
ASSEAGGGETQY	TRBJ2-5	TRBV9
ASSQDPAGRYGYT	TRBJ1-2	TRBV4-3
ASSLGTSGGGNEQF	TRBJ2-1	TRBV7-6
ASSQDWRQGVADTQY	TRBJ2-3	TRBV4-1
ASRAGGQARRELF	TRBJ2-2	TRBV2
ASSLEGQGQETQY	TRBJ2-5	TRBV7-9
ASSGDRVAQPQH	TRBJ1-5	TRBV6-5
ASSYSGGGTYNEQF	TRBJ2-1	TRBV6-5
ASSQVLQGMNTEAF	TRBJ1-1	TRBV4-3
ASSLLLRGAQSYNEQF	TRBJ2-1	TRBV7-6
ASSPGDRGEETQY	TRBJ2-5	TRBV9
ASSPQGLLTDTQY	TRBJ2-3	TRBV27
ASSLAGTGIYTNYGYP	TRBJ1-2	TRBV7-9
ASSQGVAGEYTGELF	TRBJ2-2	TRBV4-3
ASSLGRGRGNQPQH	TRBJ1-5	TRBV27
ASSFTYYTGELF	TRBJ2-2	TRBV5-1
ASSPRTGGSWEQY	TRBJ2-7	TRBV7-2
ASSLTSGYEQY	TRBJ2-7	TRBV5-5
ASSYLRGGDEQY	TRBJ2-7	TRBV6-6
ASSQTGEVGKLF	TRBJ1-4	TRBV4-1
ASSFSGVAYEQY	TRBJ2-7	TRBV5-1
ASSRTPGGSTGELF	TRBJ2-2	TRBV5-1
ASSAGLNEQF	TRBJ2-1	TRBV7-2
ASSPRQGATNEKLF	TRBJ1-4	TRBV4-3
AWRRYTEAF	TRBJ1-1	TRBV30
ASSLSPGGYSGYT	TRBJ1-2	TRBV7-2
ASSVQPATGGELF	TRBJ2-2	TRBV19
ASSIDTGELF	TRBJ2-2	TRBV5-1
ASSLEGLSRETQY	TRBJ2-5	TRBV7-2
ASRSFLQGTDEQY	TRBJ2-7	TRBV2
ASSERTSPVYGYP	TRBJ1-2	TRBV19
ASSFRQTEAF	TRBJ1-1	TRBV5-8
ASSHLTGDLDEQY	TRBJ2-7	TRBV14
ASSRDRSSGNTIY	TRBJ1-3	TRBV5-1
ASSLKPGQGVYEQY	TRBJ2-7	TRBV27
SVPGQFYGYP	TRBJ1-2	TRBV29-1
ASSQDDRGLYEQY	TRBJ2-7	TRBV4-1
ASSETSGGAGTQY	TRBJ2-3	TRBV2